Each of the 17 T cell receptor beta chains below was sequenced from the same sample in a study of cytomegalovirus exposure and HLA in healthy donors. With 60 Vbeta and 13 Jbeta primers, the PCR was carried out. Sequencing was performed with immunoSEQ multiplex PCR; in TCRdb, only in-frame clones are kept and a portion is missing. The sample consists of about 140,000 clones, about 75% of them appearing once. Material: PBMCs. The source is a man younger than 35 in good health and CMV-seronegative.

The CDR3 nucleotides are TGTGCCAGCAGCTTCGGGGATTACGAGCAGTACTTC. Amino acids: CASSFGDYEQYF. The chain carries TRBV7-9 and TRBJ2-7, with D possibly being TRBD2 (5 bases). Trimming shortened V by 3 bases and J by 4 bases, and 7 bases separated the two germline ends. This CDR3 is 12 amino acids long. Per germline, CDR1 SEHNR and CDR2 FQNEAQ (reference sequence).

The rearrangement joins TRBV6-6 to TRBJ2-7, with 8 bases matching TRBD1. V shed 7 bases and J 6 bases; nucleotides not matched to a gene: 8. The CDR3 is 13 amino acids. Germline assignment: CDR1 MNHNY and CDR2 SVGAGI (reference sequence). The CDR3 DNA sequence: TGTGCCAGCACCCGGGGACAGGATGGCGAGCAGTACTTC. Translation gives CASTRGQDGEQYF.

This clone was recorded a few times. The chain is built from TRBV7-6 and TRBJ2-3, with 7 bases aligning to TRBD1. CDR3 length: 15 amino acids. V shed 5 bases, J shed 6 bases, and the junction held 11 bases outside the gene matches. CDR1 is SGHVS, CDR2 FNYEAQ, per germline. DNA of the CDR3: TGTGCCAGCAGCCGGGGACAGAGACCTCGGGATACGCAGTATTTT. This encodes CASSRGQRPRDTQYF.

The V and J genes are TRBV9 and TRBJ2-1; 9 bases match TRBD2. The trim removed 3 bases at V and 8 bases at J, leaving 6 bases unmatched. The CDR3 totals 14 residues. Germline V lookup: CDR1 SGDLS, CDR2 YYNGEE. CDR3 in amino acids: CASSAGGTSYEQFF. In DNA form, the CDR3 reads TGTGCCAGCAGCGCAGGAGGGACTAGCTATGAGCAGTTCTTC.

The chain recombines TRBV6-1 with TRBJ2-1, with D maybe TRBD2 (6 bases). Trimming left V 7 bases short and J 13 bases short, with 26 bases between. This CDR3 has 15 amino acids. Germline loops: CDR1 MNHNS, CDR2 SASEGT. CDR3 DNA: TGTGCCAGCACCCCGACGGAATCCGGGACTCTCTTTCAGTTCTTC. As protein: CASTPTESGTLFQFF.

This sequence joins TRBV30 and TRBJ1-2, with a possible D match to TRBD1 (6 bases). The CDR3 contains 12 residues. V was pared by 5 bases and J by 4 bases, with 11 bases between. Germline V gene lookup returns CDR1 GTSNPN and CDR2 SVGIG (reference sequence). The CDR3: CAWGPGVYGYTF. The CDR3 nucleotides read TGTGCCTGGGGACCAGGGGTCTATGGCTACACCTTC.

This chain joins TRBV27 and TRBJ2-5, with D possibly matching TRBD1 (6 bases). The J call could be wrong; TRBJ2-7 is a better fit for the DNA end. The length of the CDR3 is 14 residues. In germline, CDR1 is MNHEY, CDR2 SMNVEV (reference sequence). The CDR3 loop reads CASSLYAGAYEQYF. CDR3 coding DNA: TGTGCCAGCAGTTTATATGCAGGGGCCTACGAGCAGTACTTC.

Concerning this clone: This is likely a read error, given that the CDR3 carries no conserved phenylalanine or tryptophan at its end. The DNA is omitted, as the CDR3 cannot be located on it reliably, and the CDR3 follows TCRdb's listing. The J gene is TRBJ2-7, the V gene TRBV6-1; TRBD2, the D gene given by the table, was not confirmed from the DNA. Per germline, CDR1 MNHNS and CDR2 SASEGT. The CDR3 is made up of 13 amino acids, end residues included. CDR3 residues: CASSPNPDGFVGL.

This chain connects TRBV19 to TRBJ1-1, with D unresolved. This CDR3 contains 14 residues. Germline CDR1 is LNHDA and CDR2 is SQIVND (reference sequence). Trimming removed 3 bases at V and 0 bases at J, with 8 bases between. CDR3 sequence: CASSIVTMNTEAFF. The CDR3 DNA sequence: TGTGCCAGTAGTATCGTAACTATGAACACTGAAGCTTTCTTT.

This clone was found once. The rearrangement joins TRBV4-2 to TRBJ1-4; tentative D call: TRBD1 (5 bases). Germline CDR1 and CDR2: LGHNA and YNFKEQ. Between the trimmed V and J ends, which lost 0 bases and 6 bases, there was a span of 14 bases. The CDR3 has 16 residues. This CDR3 reads CASSQDEEGSDEKLFF. The CDR3 region has the DNA TGTGCCAGCAGCCAAGATGAGGAGGGGTCTGATGAAAAACTGTTTTTT.

This chain joins TRBV27 and TRBJ2-7; the D is unclear. The germline V gene encodes CDR1 MNHEY and CDR2 SMNVEV (reference sequence). The CDR3 consists of 15 residues. V was clipped by 5 bases and J by 0 bases, with 14 bases between them. The CDR3 reads CASSADGRSSYEQYF. The CDR3 nucleotides read TGTGCCAGCAGTGCAGATGGGCGTTCCTCCTACGAGCAGTACTTC.

The chain uses TRBV2 and TRBJ2-1; TRBD2 aligns across 11 bases. Germline lookup yields CDR1 SNHLY and CDR2 FYNNEI. The CDR3 loop spans 16 amino acids. V gave up 6 bases and J gave up 9 bases; unmatched junction bases: 13. CDR3 in amino acids: CASRGPLAGGSGEQFF. The CDR3 bases are TGTGCCAGCAGAGGACCCCTAGCGGGGGGATCGGGTGAGCAGTTCTTC.

This rearrangement joins TRBV27 to TRBJ2-1; 13 bases are shared with TRBD2. Germline values: CDR1 MNHEY, CDR2 SMNVEV (reference sequence). This CDR3 spans 15 amino acids. Unmatched junction bases numbered 0, after V lost 3 bases and J lost 4 bases. CDR3 loop: CASSLGLAGYNEQFF. The DNA of the CDR3 is TGTGCCAGCAGTTTGGGACTAGCGGGATACAATGAGCAGTTCTTC.

To note about this clone: This sample also contains other DNA sequences that code for the same CDR3. The rearrangement links TRBV29-1 to TRBJ1-1, with a tentative D call TRBD1 (6 bases). Deletions cut 6 bases from V and 2 bases from J, with 10 bases between. Germline assignment: CDR1 SQVTM and CDR2 ANQGSEA. This CDR3 is 12 amino acids long. The DNA for the CDR3 is TGCAGCGTCGGACAGACTAACACTGAAGCTTTCTTT. It specifies CSVGQTNTEAFF. The whole variable domain, remainder taken from reference TRBV29-1 and TRBJ1-1, is SAVISQKPSRDICQRGTSLTIQCQVDSQVTMMFWYRQQPGQSLTLIATANQGSEATYESGFVIDKFPISRPNLTFSTLTVSNMSPEDSSIYLCSVGQTNTEAFFGQGTRLTVV.

As DNA, the CDR3 is TGTGCCAGCAGCTATAGGCGGGGGGGCAAAGATACGCAGTATTTT. Translated, it gives CASSYRRGGKDTQYF. The chain employs TRBV7-9 and TRBJ2-3, with 9 positions matching TRBD2. The ends lost 4 bases at V and 5 bases at J; junction bases unmatched: 7. Germline assignment: CDR1 SEHNR and CDR2 FQNEAQ (reference sequence). The CDR3 length is 15 residues.

A single count supports this clone. J is TRBJ2-7 and V is TRBV6-5, with a tentative D call TRBD1 (6 bases). This CDR3 region has 13 residues. With 5 bases removed from V and 6 bases from J, the gap between germline ends came to 14 bases. Germline V lookup: CDR1 MNHEY, CDR2 SVGAGI. The CDR3 DNA reads as TGTGCCAGCAGTCCACGGACAGAAGGCGAGCAGTACTTC. This codes for CASSPRTEGEQYF.

The genes are TRBV11-2 and TRBJ1-2; D is perhaps TRBD1 (6 bases). Trimming left V 0 bases short and J 8 bases short, with 10 bases between. CDR1 and CDR2 (germline): SGHAT, FQNNGV. There are 13 residues in the CDR3. CDR3: CASSLDRGDGYTF. The CDR3 DNA follows: TGTGCCAGCAGCTTAGACAGGGGAGACGGCTACACCTTC.